This is a list of T cell receptor beta chains from one sample in a study of shared clonotypes between healthy human individuals. Method: immunoSEQ multiplex PCR; TCRdb's copy keeps in-frame clones and lacks some. The sample has under 850,000 clones, approximately 92% seen once. The sample taken for sequencing was naive CD8+ T cells sorted from blood. The receptors come from a man aged 25 to 40 in good health. The CDR3 runs from the conserved cysteine through the conserved F or W. D genes are given only for firm matches. Only part of the rows carry a size: once, few, many, or a class if the clone is expanded.

TRBD1 TRBJ2-7 NA TRBV29-1 CSVEEPRTGRSYEQYF TGCAGCGTTGAAGAGCCGAGGACAGGGCGCTCCTACGAGCAGTACTTC
NA TRBJ2-7 NA TRBV7-9 CASSTEGGVYEQYF TGTGCCAGCAGTACAGAGGGTGGAGTCTACGAGCAGTACTTC
NA TRBJ1-1 NA TRBV13 CASSLAGTEAFF TGTGCCAGCAGCTTAGCCGGCACTGAAGCTTTCTTT
NA TRBJ2-7 NA TRBV5-8 CASSPRSSYEQYF TGTGCCAGCAGCCCAAGGTCGTCCTACGAGCAGTACTTC
NA TRBJ2-3 NA TRBV9 CASSVDGGTRDTQYF TGTGCCAGCAGCGTAGATGGCGGGACGAGAGATACGCAGTATTTT
NA TRBJ2-3 NA TRBV15 CATSIGRVTDTQYF TGTGCCACCAGCATTGGGCGGGTAACAGATACGCAGTATTTT
NA TRBJ2-3 NA TRBV7-6 CASSPSGGSTDTQYF TGTGCCAGCAGCCCAAGCGGCGGGAGCACAGATACGCAGTATTTT
TRBD2 TRBJ2-7 NA TRBV4-3 CASSQSAGGLNYEQYF TGCGCCAGCAGCCAATCTGCGGGAGGACTCAACTACGAGCAGTACTTC
TRBD1 TRBJ2-7 NA TRBV15 CATRDRTSYEQYF TGTGCCACCCGGGACAGGACCTCCTACGAGCAGTACTTC
NA TRBJ2-3 NA TRBV5-4 CASSFGTGTDTQYF TGTGCCAGCAGCTTTGGTACTGGCACAGATACGCAGTATTTT
NA TRBJ1-5 few TRBV4-1 CASSPTRQTPDSNQPQHF TGCGCCAGCAGCCCCACACGACAGACGCCCGATAGCAATCAGCCCCAGCATTTT
NA TRBJ2-7 NA TRBV4-1 CASSQTYPTSYEQYF TGCGCCAGCAGCCAAACTTACCCTACCTCCTACGAGCAGTACTTC
NA TRBJ2-7 NA TRBV7-6 CASSYEAAGLSGYEQYF TGTGCCAGCAGCTATGAGGCGGCGGGGTTATCTGGTTACGAGCAGTACTTC
NA TRBJ1-5 NA TRBV7-9 CASSLGLRDGNQPQHF TGTGCCAGCAGCTTAGGTCTCCGGGACGGCAATCAGCCCCAGCATTTT
NA TRBJ2-5 NA TRBV29-1 CSVGQLETQYF TGCAGCGTAGGACAGCTGGAGACCCAGTACTTC
NA TRBJ2-1 NA TRBV5-4 CASSLIPYHTRFF TGTGCCAGCAGCTTGATCCCATACCATACTCGGTTCTTC
NA TRBJ2-6 NA TRBV15 CATSSGGGTGANVLTF TGTGCCACCAGCAGTGGAGGCGGGACAGGGGCCAACGTCCTGACTTTC
NA TRBJ1-4 NA TRBV29-1 CSARHATNEKLFF TGCAGCGCCCGACACGCAACTAATGAAAAACTGTTTTTT
NA TRBJ1-1 NA TRBV7-3 CASSLLAGQPALNTEAFF TGTGCCAGCAGCTTATTGGCAGGACAGCCCGCTTTGAACACTGAAGCTTTCTTT
NA TRBJ2-1 NA TRBV11-2 CASSHQRLEQFF TGTGCCAGCAGCCACCAGCGTTTGGAGCAGTTCTTC
TRBD2 TRBJ2-3 NA TRBV10-3 CAIRTSGRTDTQYF TGTGCCATCAGGACTAGCGGGAGGACAGATACGCAGTATTTT
NA TRBJ2-3 NA TRBV13 CASSLHLDTQYF TGTGCCAGCAGCTTACACTTAGATACGCAGTATTTT
TRBD1 TRBJ1-1 NA TRBV18 CASSLRQGMNTEAFF TGTGCCAGCTCACTCCGACAGGGGATGAACACTGAAGCTTTCTTT
NA TRBJ2-7 NA TRBV13 CASSLGGTYEQYF TGTGCCAGCAGCCTCGGGGGAACCTACGAGCAGTACTTC
NA TRBJ1-1 NA TRBV7-2 CASSLGWGRGNTEAFF TGTGCCAGCAGCTTAGGTTGGGGCAGGGGGAACACTGAAGCTTTCTTT
TRBD1 TRBJ1-4 NA TRBV4-1 CASSQVRQGDEKLFF TGCGCCAGCAGCCAAGTGAGACAGGGCGATGAAAAACTGTTTTTT
TRBD1 TRBJ2-7 NA TRBV4-3 CASSQDLFRGQIELSSYEQYF TGCGCCAGCAGCCAAGATTTATTCAGGGGGCAGATAGAACTAAGCTCCTACGAGCAGTACTTC
TRBD2 TRBJ2-1 NA TRBV29-1 CSASGRPYNEQFF TGCAGCGCTAGCGGGAGACCCTACAATGAGCAGTTCTTC
NA TRBJ2-7 few TRBV19 CASSIDSGFYEQYF TGTGCCAGTAGTATAGATTCAGGCTTCTACGAGCAGTACTTC